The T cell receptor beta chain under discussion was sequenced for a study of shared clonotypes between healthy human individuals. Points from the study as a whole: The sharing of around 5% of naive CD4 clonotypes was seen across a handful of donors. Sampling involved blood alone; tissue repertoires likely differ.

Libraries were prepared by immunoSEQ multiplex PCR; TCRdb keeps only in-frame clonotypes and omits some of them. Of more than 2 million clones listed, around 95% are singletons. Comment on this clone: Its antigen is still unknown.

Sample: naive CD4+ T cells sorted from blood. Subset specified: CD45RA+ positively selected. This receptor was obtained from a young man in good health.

Here the CDR3 DNA reads TGTGCCAGCAGCGAACAGGCCCTAGCGGGAAACCACGAGCAGTACTTC. Protein: CASSEQALAGNHEQYF. This chain uses TRBV7-2 with TRBJ2-7; 9 bases agree with TRBD2. CDR3 length equals 16 residues. Trimming at V came to 5 bases and at J to 5 bases, leaving 13 bases not matched to a gene. Germline assignment: CDR1 SGHTA and CDR2 FQGNSA. The variable domain in full, completed from reference TRBV7-2 and TRBJ2-7, reads GAGVSQSPSNKVTEKGKDVELRCDPISGHTALYWYRQSLGQGLEFLIYFQGNSAPDKSGLPSDRFSAERTGGSVSTLTIQRTQQEDSAVYLCASSEQALAGNHEQYFGPGTRLTVT.